This T cell receptor (beta chain) was documented in a study of Ad26.COV2.S vaccination and SARS-CoV-2 variants. Study-level background: It was the COV1001 Ad26.COV2.S trial arm that included the donor. Once, or twice with 56 days between doses, Ad26.COV2.S was given intramuscularly.

There are a few counts of this clone. As to treatment: around 19 received Ad26.COV2.S at low or high dose, single or two shots; about 5 received placebo; per-sample allocation not given. All samples were drawn on day 63, counting from the first vaccine or placebo injection. Donor was an adult aged 18-55 years in Boston. The CDR3 consists of 13 residues. Trimming took 5 bases from V and 6 from J, leaving 8 bases between them. Germline V gene lookup returns CDR1 SGHTA and CDR2 FQGTGA. Some clones are missing from TCRdb's copy, which holds only in-frame ones; the method was immunoSEQ multiplex PCR. The sample contains 430,000 or so clones, approximately 92% of which appear only once.

The source of this sequence is a person aged 18-60 years who received the Ad26.COV2.S COVID-19 vaccine or a placebo. The sequenced sample was peripheral blood, obtained in a trial of Ad26.COV2.S vaccine versus placebo. The rearrangement links TRBV7-3 to TRBJ1-6; no reliable D call. Here the CDR3 reads CASSQTSNSPLHF. The CDR3 nucleotides are TGTGCCAGCAGCCAAACCTCTAATTCACCCCTCCACTTT.